This T cell receptor (beta chain) was sequenced during a study of blood T cell repertoires in COVID-19. For the study at large: The United States, Italy and Spain were the sources of the acute and convalescent COVID-19 samples. PBMCs, B-cell-depleted T cells, or T cells were the source of the cDNA or gDNA that made up the material.

As processed by the authors: Estimation of nucleated cell counts relied on the amplification of reference gene primers. TCRdb keeps only in-frame clones here, not all; method: immunoSEQ multiplex PCR. For V, J and clone size, that table is used; D and trimming come from the DNA. Of 60,000 to 85,000 clones in the sample, under 80% were seen once. The junction had 7 bases not matched to a gene; V was cut back by 4 bases and J by 6 bases. Germline assignment: CDR1 LNHDA and CDR2 SQIVND (reference sequence). The CDR3 sequence is 15 residues long. The sample was peripheral blood. The sequence came from a human donor with acute or convalescent COVID-19. The donor label of this sample is uncertain. The chain links TRBV19 to TRBJ1-5, with 9 bases identical to TRBD1. The CDR3: CASSTQGALGQPQHF. CDR3 coding DNA: TGTGCCAGTAGTACACAGGGGGCGCTGGGTCAGCCCCAGCATTTT.